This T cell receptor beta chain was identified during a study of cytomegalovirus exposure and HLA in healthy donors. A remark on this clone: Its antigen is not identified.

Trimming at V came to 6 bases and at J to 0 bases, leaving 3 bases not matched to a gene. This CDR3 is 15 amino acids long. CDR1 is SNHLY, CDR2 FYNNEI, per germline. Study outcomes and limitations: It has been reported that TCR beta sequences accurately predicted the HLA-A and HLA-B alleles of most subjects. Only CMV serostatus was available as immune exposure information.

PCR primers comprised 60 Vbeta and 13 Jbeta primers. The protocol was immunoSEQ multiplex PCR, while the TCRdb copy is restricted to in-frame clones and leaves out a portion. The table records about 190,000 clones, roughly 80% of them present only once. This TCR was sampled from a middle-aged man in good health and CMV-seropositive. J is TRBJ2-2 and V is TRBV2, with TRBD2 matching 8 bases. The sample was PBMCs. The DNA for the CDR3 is TGTGCCAGCAGAGTACTAGCGGCGAACACCGGGGAGCTGTTTTTT. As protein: CASRVLAANTGELFF.